The rows below give T cell receptor beta chains drawn from one sample of a study of graft-versus-host responses after intestinal transplantation. Profiling relied on immunoSEQ multiplex PCR, and the TCRdb table lists in-frame clones only, not all of them. The sample lists roughly 70,000 clones, 84% occurring once. Antigens for these TCRs are unknown. The input for sequencing was unstimulated CD4+ T cells sorted from spleen or lymph node cells, taken before transplant. These receptors all stem from a human donor who was the organ donor for an intestinal transplant. The CDR3 runs from the conserved cysteine through the conserved F or W. The D gene is left open where the match is weak. For some rows the clone size is stated as once, few or many, or as a class when expanded; others skip it.

J gene: TRBJ1-3
V gene: TRBV30
clone size: -
D gene: TRBD1
CDR3 protein: CAWATGGGGNTIYF
CDR3 DNA: TGTGCCTGGGCCACAGGGGGAGGTGGAAACACCATATATTTT

J gene: TRBJ2-5
V gene: TRBV7-2
clone size: -
D gene: TRBD1
CDR3 protein: CASSLRWTGRETQYF
CDR3 DNA: TGTGCCAGCAGCTTAAGGTGGACAGGGAGGGAGACCCAGTACTTC

J gene: TRBJ1-2
V gene: TRBV18
clone size: -
D gene: TRBD1
CDR3 protein: CASSQGQGTLNYGYTF
CDR3 DNA: TGTGCCAGCTCCCAGGGACAGGGGACTCTTAACTATGGCTACACCTTC

J gene: TRBJ1-6
V gene: TRBV5-4
clone size: -
D gene: TRBD1
CDR3 protein: CASSRRDRGDNSPLHF
CDR3 DNA: TGTGCCAGCAGCCGAAGAGACAGGGGTGATAATTCACCCCTCCACTTT

J gene: TRBJ1-1
V gene: TRBV19
clone size: -
D gene: -
CDR3 protein: CASKNNPNTEAFF
CDR3 DNA: TGTGCCAGTAAGAACAACCCGAACACTGAAGCTTTCTTT

J gene: TRBJ2-3
V gene: TRBV19
clone size: -
D gene: TRBD1
CDR3 protein: CASSRQGRTDTQYF
CDR3 DNA: TGTGCCAGTAGCCGACAGGGACGCACAGATACGCAGTATTTT

J gene: TRBJ2-4
V gene: TRBV15
clone size: -
D gene: -
CDR3 protein: CATSRDTAIQYF
CDR3 DNA: TGTGCCACCAGCAGGGACACAGCCATTCAGTACTTC

J gene: TRBJ2-1
V gene: TRBV6-5
clone size: -
D gene: -
CDR3 protein: CASRLVTDREQFF
CDR3 DNA: TGTGCCAGCAGATTGGTAACAGACAGAGAGCAGTTCTTC

J gene: TRBJ1-1
V gene: TRBV5-4
clone size: few
D gene: -
CDR3 protein: CASSLGGHSLTEAFF
CDR3 DNA: TGTGCCAGCAGCTTGGGGGGACACTCTCTCACTGAAGCTTTCTTT

J gene: TRBJ1-5
V gene: TRBV10-3
clone size: -
D gene: TRBD1
CDR3 protein: CATSGQLGNQPQHF
CDR3 DNA: TGTGCCACCTCGGGACAGTTAGGAAATCAGCCCCAGCATTTT

J gene: TRBJ2-1
V gene: TRBV10-3
clone size: -
D gene: -
CDR3 protein: CAISPQSNEQFF
CDR3 DNA: TGTGCCATCAGTCCCCAGTCAAATGAGCAGTTCTTC

J gene: TRBJ1-6
V gene: TRBV28
clone size: -
D gene: -
CDR3 protein: CASSLSGSDNSPLHF
CDR3 DNA: TGTGCCAGCAGTCTCTCGGGTTCAGATAATTCACCCCTCCACTTT

J gene: TRBJ2-6
V gene: TRBV5-1
clone size: -
D gene: TRBD1
CDR3 protein: CASSRSGGRGSGANVLTF
CDR3 DNA: TGCGCCAGCAGTAGGTCAGGGGGAAGGGGATCTGGGGCCAACGTCCTGACTTTC

J gene: TRBJ1-6
V gene: TRBV5-4
clone size: -
D gene: -
CDR3 protein: CARRWLRGYNSPLHF
CDR3 DNA: TGTGCCAGAAGGTGGCTTAGGGGCTATAATTCACCCCTCCACTTT

J gene: TRBJ2-5
V gene: TRBV28
clone size: -
D gene: -
CDR3 protein: CASSPTAMGETQYF
CDR3 DNA: TGTGCCAGCAGTCCGACAGCGATGGGAGAGACCCAGTACTTC

J gene: TRBJ1-2
V gene: TRBV28
clone size: -
D gene: -
CDR3 protein: CASSSGEIYGYTF
CDR3 DNA: TGTGCCAGCAGTTCCGGGGAGATCTATGGCTACACCTTC

J gene: TRBJ1-1
V gene: TRBV7-2
clone size: once
D gene: TRBD1
CDR3 protein: CASSYTGQRNTEAFF
CDR3 DNA: TGTGCCAGCAGTTACACGGGACAGAGGAACACTGAAGCTTTCTTT

J gene: TRBJ2-1
V gene: TRBV25-1
clone size: -
D gene: TRBD1
CDR3 protein: CASSVTGGNNEQFF
CDR3 DNA: TGTGCCAGCAGTGTGACAGGGGGTAACAATGAGCAGTTCTTC

J gene: TRBJ2-3
V gene: TRBV7-9
clone size: -
D gene: -
CDR3 protein: CASSKPREDTQYF
CDR3 DNA: TGTGCCAGCAGTAAGCCACGGGAAGATACGCAGTATTTT

J gene: TRBJ2-2
V gene: TRBV7-8
clone size: once
D gene: -
CDR3 protein: CASSRGAGTGELFF
CDR3 DNA: TGTGCCAGCAGCCGGGGGGCCGGCACCGGGGAGCTGTTTTTT

J gene: TRBJ1-6
V gene: TRBV4-1
clone size: -
D gene: TRBD1
CDR3 protein: CASSQVGKLRQGRSPLHF
CDR3 DNA: TGCGCCAGCAGCCAAGTAGGTAAACTAAGACAGGGCCGTTCACCCCTCCACTTT

J gene: TRBJ1-2
V gene: TRBV6-1
clone size: -
D gene: TRBD1
CDR3 protein: CASRLTGAGGYTF
CDR3 DNA: TGTGCCAGCCGACTAACAGGGGCCGGTGGCTACACCTTC

J gene: TRBJ2-1
V gene: TRBV27
clone size: -
D gene: TRBD2
CDR3 protein: CARSGGLSYNEQFF
CDR3 DNA: TGTGCCCGAAGCGGGGGCCTTTCCTACAATGAGCAGTTCTTC

J gene: TRBJ1-4
V gene: TRBV7-9
clone size: few
D gene: -
CDR3 protein: CASSLAAGGNEKLFF
CDR3 DNA: TGTGCCAGCAGCTTAGCGGCGGGGGGCAATGAAAAACTGTTTTTT

J gene: TRBJ1-2
V gene: TRBV5-4
clone size: -
D gene: -
CDR3 protein: CASSLGAQTSYTF
CDR3 DNA: TGTGCCAGCAGCTTGGGTGCACAGACAAGCTACACCTTC

J gene: TRBJ2-1
V gene: TRBV4-2
clone size: -
D gene: -
CDR3 protein: CASSQDLTLLDGYNEQFF
CDR3 DNA: TGTGCCAGCAGCCAAGATCTAACCTTACTAGATGGCTACAATGAGCAGTTCTTC

J gene: TRBJ2-3
V gene: TRBV11-2
clone size: -
D gene: -
CDR3 protein: CASSLGLTYTDTQYF
CDR3 DNA: TGTGCCAGCAGCTTAGGACTTACTTACACAGATACGCAGTATTTT

J gene: TRBJ2-1
V gene: TRBV2
clone size: -
D gene: TRBD2
CDR3 protein: CASSEGTSGLYNEQFF
CDR3 DNA: TGTGCCAGCAGTGAAGGCACTAGCGGACTCTACAATGAGCAGTTCTTC

J gene: TRBJ2-3
V gene: TRBV9
clone size: -
D gene: TRBD2
CDR3 protein: CASSVGLAGGADTQYF
CDR3 DNA: TGTGCCAGCAGCGTAGGACTAGCGGGGGGCGCAGATACGCAGTATTTT

J gene: TRBJ2-1
V gene: TRBV11-2
clone size: -
D gene: -
CDR3 protein: CASSPYGGESNEQFF
CDR3 DNA: TGTGCCAGCAGCCCGTATGGCGGGGAATCCAATGAGCAGTTCTTC

J gene: TRBJ2-1
V gene: TRBV4-2
clone size: once
D gene: TRBD2
CDR3 protein: CASSQASSSGGARNEQFF
CDR3 DNA: TGTGCCAGCAGCCAAGCTAGTTCTAGCGGGGGGGCCCGGAATGAGCAGTTCTTC

J gene: TRBJ1-2
V gene: TRBV5-4
clone size: -
D gene: -
CDR3 protein: CASSSSGGYGYTF
CDR3 DNA: TGTGCCAGCAGCTCTTCGGGGGGGTATGGCTACACCTTC

J gene: TRBJ1-4
V gene: TRBV9
clone size: -
D gene: -
CDR3 protein: CASSVAPATGGEKLFF
CDR3 DNA: TGTGCCAGCAGCGTAGCCCCTGCGACAGGTGGTGAAAAACTGTTTTTT

J gene: TRBJ2-1
V gene: TRBV28
clone size: -
D gene: -
CDR3 protein: CASSLQGFWNEQFF
CDR3 DNA: TGTGCCAGCAGTTTACAGGGATTCTGGAATGAGCAGTTCTTC

J gene: TRBJ2-1
V gene: TRBV28
clone size: -
D gene: -
CDR3 protein: CASSSPGGRQFF
CDR3 DNA: TGTGCCAGCAGTTCCCCTGGTGGGAGGCAGTTCTTC

J gene: TRBJ2-3
V gene: TRBV5-1
clone size: -
D gene: -
CDR3 protein: CASGLSSGTDTQYF
CDR3 DNA: TGCGCCAGCGGCCTTTCGTCGGGGACAGATACGCAGTATTTT

J gene: TRBJ2-3
V gene: TRBV6-4
clone size: -
D gene: TRBD2
CDR3 protein: CASSGSGGAGDTQYF
CDR3 DNA: TGTGCCAGCAGTGGAAGCGGGGGGGCCGGGGATACGCAGTATTTT

J gene: TRBJ1-5
V gene: TRBV2
clone size: -
D gene: -
CDR3 protein: CASSGRVNQPQHF
CDR3 DNA: TGTGCCAGCAGTGGCAGGGTAAATCAGCCCCAGCATTTT

J gene: TRBJ2-1
V gene: TRBV19
clone size: -
D gene: -
CDR3 protein: CASSWGGAEHNEQFF
CDR3 DNA: TGTGCCAGTAGTTGGGGGGGGGCAGAACACAATGAGCAGTTCTTC

J gene: TRBJ1-4
V gene: TRBV5-4
clone size: -
D gene: -
CDR3 protein: CASSLVFANSGSGELFF
CDR3 DNA: TGTGCCAGCAGCTTGGTTTTCGCGAACTCGGGGAGCGGGGAACTGTTTTTT

J gene: TRBJ2-6
V gene: TRBV15
clone size: -
D gene: -
CDR3 protein: CATSRDNSGANVLTF
CDR3 DNA: TGTGCCACCAGCAGAGATAACTCTGGGGCCAACGTCCTGACTTTC

J gene: TRBJ2-4
V gene: TRBV6-1
clone size: -
D gene: -
CDR3 protein: CASSYQDIQYF
CDR3 DNA: TGTGCCAGCAGTTATCAGGACATTCAGTACTTC

J gene: TRBJ1-4
V gene: TRBV19
clone size: -
D gene: TRBD1
CDR3 protein: CASSLRTGGNEKLFF
CDR3 DNA: TGTGCCAGTAGTCTTCGGACAGGAGGTAATGAAAAACTGTTTTTT

J gene: TRBJ1-2
V gene: TRBV4-2
clone size: -
D gene: -
CDR3 protein: CASSQDWGRGDGYTF
CDR3 DNA: TGTGCCAGCAGCCAAGATTGGGGACGGGGGGATGGCTACACCTTC

J gene: TRBJ1-5
V gene: TRBV6-1
clone size: -
D gene: -
CDR3 protein: CASSYDNTNQPQHF
CDR3 DNA: TGTGCCAGCAGTTATGACAATACCAATCAGCCCCAGCATTTT

J gene: TRBJ1-2
V gene: TRBV7-9
clone size: -
D gene: -
CDR3 protein: CASSVGQPRAGYTF
CDR3 DNA: TGTGCCAGCAGCGTAGGACAGCCCCGAGCTGGCTACACCTTC